A single sample gave rise to the 3 T cell receptor beta chains below, sequenced in a study of Ad26.COV2.S vaccination and SARS-CoV-2 variants. Treatment described: 15 to 20 received Ad26.COV2.S at low or high dose, single or two shots; roughly five received placebo; per-sample allocation not given. Sampling was done on day 63 after the first vaccine or placebo injection. The protocol was immunoSEQ multiplex PCR, while the TCRdb copy is restricted to in-frame clones and leaves out a portion. The table lists approximately 350,000 clones, about four fifths of them singletons, with about 7.4% in the top ten. The source material was peripheral blood, sampled in a trial of Ad26.COV2.S vaccine versus placebo. The source is a person between 18 and 60 years old who received the Ad26.COV2.S COVID-19 vaccine or a placebo.

This clone was counted a single time. The rearrangement uses TRBV3-1 (or the pseudogene TRBV3-2) and TRBJ2-7; 13 positions match TRBD2. Germline trimming cut 8 bases from V and 7 bases from J; bases unmatched to any gene: 5. The length of the CDR3 is 13 residues. Germline CDR1 is LGHDT and CDR2 is YNNKEL (reference sequence). The CDR3 DNA sequence: TGTGCCAGCCGGACTAGCGGGAGAGGGGAGCAGTACTTC. Its protein product is CASRTSGRGEQYF.

The chain carries TRBV30 and TRBJ2-7, with a weak D call TRBD1 (6 bases). Germline CDR1 and CDR2: GTSNPN and SVGIG (reference sequence). Trimming removed 8 bases at V and 2 bases at J, with 16 bases between. The CDR3 is 13 amino acids. The CDR3 nucleotides are TGTGCCAGCTGGGGGCCTTCACCCTACGAGCAGTACTTC. It is translated as CASWGPSPYEQYF. The full variable domain, its missing parts supplied by reference TRBV30 and TRBJ2-7, is SQTIHQWPATLVQPVGSPLSLECTVEGTSNPNLYWYRQAAGRGLQLLFYSVGIGQISSEVPQNLSASRPQDRQFILSSKKLLLSDSGFYLCASWGPSPYEQYFGPGTRLTVT.

This clone is a singleton in its sample. This chain joins TRBV5-5 and TRBJ1-3; D possibly corresponds to TRBD1 (6 bases). Trimming removed 1 base at V and 4 bases at J, with 18 bases between. From germline, CDR1 is SGHKS and CDR2 YYEKEE (reference sequence). This CDR3 is 17 amino acids long. The CDR3 protein is CASSLKTGETSGNTIYF. CDR3 bases: TGTGCCAGCAGCTTGAAGACAGGCGAAACTTCAGGAAACACCATATATTTT. Full variable domain (rest looked up from reference TRBV5-5 and TRBJ1-3): DAGVTQSPTHLIKTRGQQVTLRCSPISGHKSVSWYQQVLGQGPQFIFQYYEKEERGRGNFPDRFSARQFPNYSSELNVNALLLGDSALYLCASSLKTGETSGNTIYFGEGSWLTVV.